This T cell receptor (beta chain) was sequenced during a study of T cells in Graves' hyperthyroidism and ophthalmopathy. This CDR3 is built from 14 residues. The V gene's germline CDR1 is SGHTA and CDR2 FQGNSA. The V and J ends lost 4 bases and 10 bases respectively, with 17 bases between them. This clonotype came up many times. It was considered stable Graves' hyperthyroidism when ophthalmopathy did not progress within 18 months. Patients aged 18 to 65 with hyperthyroidism were newly diagnosed, with duration under 2 months. The source of the PBMCs was less than 12 ml of fresh peripheral blood. TCR beta CDR3 regions were amplified from RNA. First-round RT-PCR targeting the TCR CDR3 was performed with the HTBI primer set. MiXCR was run by TCRdb on the multiplex PCR reads, yielding one entry per CDR3 protein. The data contain about 290,000 distinct CDR3 sequences, approximately 13% of them singletons.

The chain carries TRBV7-2 and TRBJ2-1; D is unresolved. The sequence derives from a woman aged 35 to 49 with Graves' hyperthyroidism. Sequenced: blood. Here the CDR3 reads CASSSLMIVREQFF. The CDR3 region has the DNA TGTGCCAGCAGCTCCCTCATGATAGTCCGGGAGCAGTTCTTC.